The present entry profiles one TCR beta chain with its context. Other DNA sequences in the same sample also yield this CDR3. Produced via immunoSEQ multiplex PCR; TCRdb's table is partial and in-frame only. The table shows about 250,000 clones, with about 90% occurring only once. The data derive from a study of cytomegalovirus exposure and HLA in healthy donors. Study-wide background: The 500 to 850 first-cohort repertoires and the 95 to 150 validation repertoires shared the same platform, a later analysis reported.

The donors were members of the validation cohort, which comprised roughly 130 subjects and was separate from the first cohort of 666 subjects. Per germline, CDR1 SEHNR and CDR2 FQNEAQ (reference sequence). The CDR3 spans 12 residues. V was cut by 5 bases and J by 5 bases, with 9 bases left in between. The sequence was collected from a man aged 18 to 29 in good health and CMV-seropositive. The chain uses TRBV7-9 and TRBJ1-2; the D gene is possibly TRBD1 (6 bases). Sequences were obtained from PBMCs. In nucleotides, the CDR3 is TGTGCCAGCAGCGGCAGGGGATATGGCTACACCTTC. Translated: CASSGRGYGYTF. The full variable domain, with the rest looked up from reference TRBV7-9 and TRBJ1-2, is DTGVSQNPRHKITKRGQNVTFRCDPISEHNRLYWYRQTLGQGPEFLTYFQNEAQLEKSRLLSDRFSAERPKGSFSTLEIQRTEQGDSAMYLCASSGRGYGYTFGSGTRLTVV.